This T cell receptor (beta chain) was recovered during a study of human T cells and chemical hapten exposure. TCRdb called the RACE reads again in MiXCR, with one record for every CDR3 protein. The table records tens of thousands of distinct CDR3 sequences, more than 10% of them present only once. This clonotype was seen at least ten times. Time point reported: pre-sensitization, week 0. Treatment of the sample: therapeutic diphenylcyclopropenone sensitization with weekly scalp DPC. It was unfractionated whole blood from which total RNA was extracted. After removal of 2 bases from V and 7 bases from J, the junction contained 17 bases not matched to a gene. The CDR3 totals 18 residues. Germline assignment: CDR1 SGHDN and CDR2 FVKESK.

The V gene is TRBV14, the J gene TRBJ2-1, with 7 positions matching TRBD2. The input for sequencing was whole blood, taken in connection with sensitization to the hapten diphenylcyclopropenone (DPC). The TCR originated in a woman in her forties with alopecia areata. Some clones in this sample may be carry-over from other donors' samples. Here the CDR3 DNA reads TGTGCCAGCAGCCAACGAAAGCTTTCTAAGCGGGGTTCGAATGAGCAGTTCTTC. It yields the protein CASSQRKLSKRGSNEQFF.